The source of this T cell receptor (beta chain) is a study of regulatory T cells in long-lasting Graves disease. As for the study in general: Newly diagnosed Graves' patients had under 3 months of antithyroid drugs.

Construction of the TCR beta libraries employed iRepertoire HTBI primers in conjunction with Arm-PCR of CDR3 regions. TCRdb itself ran the multiplex PCR reads through MiXCR, one entry per CDR3 protein. Of 250,000 to 400,000 distinct CDR3 sequences listed, over 15% are singletons. Time point in this sample: newly diagnosed GD, antithyroid drugs for less than 3 months. Isolated PBMC RNA provided the starting material for the TCR library. American Thyroid Association guidelines were used to diagnose Graves' disease. V shed 1 base and J shed 8 bases, with 21 bases lying between them. The CDR3 covers 17 residues. The germline gives CDR1 MDHEN, CDR2 SYDVKM. Notes on the study in general: Possibly, accuracy suffered from the small sample size. Patients with persistent Graves' had lower TCR diversity than newly diagnosed patients.

This clonotype appeared many times. Its antigen is undetermined. The gene calls are TRBV28 and TRBJ1-5, with D possibly TRBD1 on 5 matching bases. This sequence originates from a female donor with Graves disease. The sample here was peripheral blood mononuclear cells (PBMCs), taken at new diagnosis, from a patient treated with antithyroid drugs. CDR3 in DNA: TGTGCCAGCAGTTTATTAAAAACAGGAAATCCCTCTGAGCCCCAGCATTTT. It specifies CASSLLKTGNPSEPQHF.